Below are 6 T cell receptor beta chains sequenced from a single sample in a study of blood T cell repertoires in COVID-19. Clones were sequenced by immunoSEQ multiplex PCR, and TCRdb holds only the in-frame ones, with some missing. The repertoire holds 150,000 to 200,000 clones, with roughly 90% as singletons. The sample consisted of peripheral blood. Receptors originate from a man aged 45-65 years with acute or convalescent COVID-19.

The chain is built from TRBV3-1 (or the pseudogene TRBV3-2) and TRBJ1-3, with D hard to call. The CDR3 runs 17 residues. Germline CDR1 and CDR2: LGHDT and YNNKEL (reference sequence). The V end lost 2 bases, the J end lost 0 bases, and 14 bases lay between the germline ends. CDR3 sequence reads: CASSQFSFSSSGNTIYF. In DNA form, the CDR3 reads TGTGCCAGCAGCCAATTTTCCTTTTCGAGCTCTGGAAACACCATATATTTT.

J is TRBJ1-1 and V is TRBV7-9; 8 nucleotides align to TRBD1. Germline V gene sequence: CDR1 SEHNR, CDR2 FQNEAQ (reference sequence). CDR3 length: 11 amino acids. V was clipped by 1 base and J by 14 bases; unmatched bases: 3. The CDR3 is CASSLDTGGFF. The CDR3 DNA follows: TGTGCCAGCAGCTTAGACACAGGGGGGTTCTTT.

The chain is built from TRBV7-8 and TRBJ1-5; D is ambiguous. The V end was cut by 5 bases, the J end by 6 bases, with 14 bases between. Germline CDR1 SGHVS, CDR2 FQNEAQ. There are 14 residues in the CDR3. This CDR3 is CASSADTGRQPQHF. The DNA of the CDR3 is TGTGCCAGCAGCGCCGACACCGGCCGTCAGCCCCAGCATTTT.

V is TRBV25-1 and J is TRBJ1-2, with TRBD1 matching over 11 bases. The CDR3 spans 14 residues. The germline gives CDR1 MGHDK, CDR2 SYGVNS. With 6 bases clipped from V and 7 bases from J, the junction kept 7 bases outside the gene matches. The CDR3 DNA follows: TGTGCCAGCAGCTGGACAGGGGGCGAGGGTGGCTACACCTTC. The encoded protein is CASSWTGGEGGYTF.

The chain employs TRBV7-2 and TRBJ1-4, with TRBD1 as a possible D gene (5 bases). Trimming left V 2 bases short and J 8 bases short, with 15 bases between. The CDR3 is made up of 15 amino acids. Germline lookup yields CDR1 SGHTA and CDR2 FQGNSA. The CDR3 DNA sequence: TGTGCCAGCAGCTTACAGGGTCGAGGATACGAAAAACTGTTTTTT. Translated: CASSLQGRGYEKLFF.

CDR3: CAWSLGGRYNEQFF. In DNA, the CDR3 is TGTGCCTGGAGTCTCGGAGGGAGATACAATGAGCAGTTCTTC. The J gene is TRBJ2-1, the V gene TRBV30; D may be TRBD2 (6 bases). The V end was cut by 2 bases, the J end by 4 bases, with 12 bases between. The CDR3 is 14 amino acids. Per germline, CDR1 GTSNPN and CDR2 SVGIG (reference sequence).